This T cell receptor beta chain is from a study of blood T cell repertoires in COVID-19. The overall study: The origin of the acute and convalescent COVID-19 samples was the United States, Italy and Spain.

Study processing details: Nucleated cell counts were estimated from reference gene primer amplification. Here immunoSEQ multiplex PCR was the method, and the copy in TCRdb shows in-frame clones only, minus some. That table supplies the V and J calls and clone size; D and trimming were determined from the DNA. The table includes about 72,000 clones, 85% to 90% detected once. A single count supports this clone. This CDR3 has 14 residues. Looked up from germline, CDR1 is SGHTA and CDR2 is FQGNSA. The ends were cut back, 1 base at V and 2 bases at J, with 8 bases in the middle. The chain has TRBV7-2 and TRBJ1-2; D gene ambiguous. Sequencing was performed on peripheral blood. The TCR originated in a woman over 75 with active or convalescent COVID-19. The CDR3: CASSLDQVNYGYTF. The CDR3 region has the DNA TGTGCCAGCAGCTTAGACCAGGTCAACTATGGCTACACCTTC. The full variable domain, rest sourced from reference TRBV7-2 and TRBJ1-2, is GAGVSQSPSNKVTEKGKDVELRCDPISGHTALYWYRQSLGQGLEFLIYFQGNSAPDKSGLPSDRFSAERTGGSVSTLTIQRTQQEDSAVYLCASSLDQVNYGYTFGSGTRLTVV.